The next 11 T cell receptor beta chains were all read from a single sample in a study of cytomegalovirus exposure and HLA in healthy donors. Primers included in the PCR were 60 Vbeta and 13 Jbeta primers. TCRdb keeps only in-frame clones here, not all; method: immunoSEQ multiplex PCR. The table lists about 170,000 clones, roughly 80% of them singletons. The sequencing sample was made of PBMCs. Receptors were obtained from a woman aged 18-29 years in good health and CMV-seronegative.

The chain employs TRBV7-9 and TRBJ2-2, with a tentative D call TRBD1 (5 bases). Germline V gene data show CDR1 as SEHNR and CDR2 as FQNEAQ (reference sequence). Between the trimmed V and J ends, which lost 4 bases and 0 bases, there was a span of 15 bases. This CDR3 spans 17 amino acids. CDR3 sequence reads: CASSSLTASSNTGELFF. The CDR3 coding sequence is TGTGCCAGCAGCTCCTTGACAGCCTCTTCGAACACCGGGGAGCTGTTTTTT.

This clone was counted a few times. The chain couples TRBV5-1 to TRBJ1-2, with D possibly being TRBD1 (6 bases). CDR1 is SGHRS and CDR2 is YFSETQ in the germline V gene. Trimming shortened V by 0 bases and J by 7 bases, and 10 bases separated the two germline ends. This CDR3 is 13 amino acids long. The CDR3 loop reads CASSLAGAGGYTF. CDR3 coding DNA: TGCGCCAGCAGCTTGGCAGGGGCAGGTGGCTACACCTTC.

This chain's CDR3 is CASSLPGHSSYNEQFF. In DNA form, the CDR3 reads TGTGCCAGCAGTTTACCAGGCCACAGCTCCTACAATGAGCAGTTCTTC. The chain links TRBV28 to TRBJ2-1; D not resolved. This CDR3 spans 16 amino acids. Per germline, CDR1 MDHEN and CDR2 SYDVKM. V gave up 2 bases and J gave up 0 bases, with 11 bases separating them.

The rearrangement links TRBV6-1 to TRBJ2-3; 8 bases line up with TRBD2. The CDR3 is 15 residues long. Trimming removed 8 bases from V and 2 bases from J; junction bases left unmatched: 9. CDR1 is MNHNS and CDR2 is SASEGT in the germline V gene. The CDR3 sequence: CASSLGAGDTDTQYF. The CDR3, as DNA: TGTGCCAGCTCTCTCGGAGCGGGAGACACAGATACGCAGTATTTT.

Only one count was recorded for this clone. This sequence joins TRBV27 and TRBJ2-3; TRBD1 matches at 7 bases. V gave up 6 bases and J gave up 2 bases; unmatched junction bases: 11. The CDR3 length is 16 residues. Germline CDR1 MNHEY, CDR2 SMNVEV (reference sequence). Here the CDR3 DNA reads TGTGCCAGCAGGCCCAACAGGCAGGGGGTCACAGATACGCAGTATTTT. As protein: CASRPNRQGVTDTQYF.

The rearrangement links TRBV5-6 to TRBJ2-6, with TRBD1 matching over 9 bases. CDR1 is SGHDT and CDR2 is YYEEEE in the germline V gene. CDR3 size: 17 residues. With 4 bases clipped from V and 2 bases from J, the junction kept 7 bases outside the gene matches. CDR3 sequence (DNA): TGTGCCAGCAGCATAGGGACAGGGCTAGCTGGGGCCAACGTCCTGACTTTC. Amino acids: CASSIGTGLAGANVLTF.

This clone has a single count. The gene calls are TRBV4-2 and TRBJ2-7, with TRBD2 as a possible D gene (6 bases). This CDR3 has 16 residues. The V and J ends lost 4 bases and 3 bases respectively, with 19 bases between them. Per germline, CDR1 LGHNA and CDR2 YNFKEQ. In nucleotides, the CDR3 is TGTGCCAGCAGCCCGGCTCAGGCGGGACCCATCTACGAGCAGTACTTC. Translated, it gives CASSPAQAGPIYEQYF.

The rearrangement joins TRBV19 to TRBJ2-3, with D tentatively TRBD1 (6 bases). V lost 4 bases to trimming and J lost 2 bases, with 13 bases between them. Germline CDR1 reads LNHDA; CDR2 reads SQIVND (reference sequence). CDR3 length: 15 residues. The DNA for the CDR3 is TGTGCCAGTAGTAGCGGACAGACGGACACAGATACGCAGTATTTT. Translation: CASSSGQTDTDTQYF.

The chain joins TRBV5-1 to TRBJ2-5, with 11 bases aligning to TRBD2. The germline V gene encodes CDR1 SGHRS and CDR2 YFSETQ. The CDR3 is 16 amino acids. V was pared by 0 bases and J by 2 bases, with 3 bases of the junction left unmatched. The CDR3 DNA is TGCGCCAGCAGCTTGGCCGGGACTAGCGGACAAGAGACCCAGTACTTC. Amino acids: CASSLAGTSGQETQYF. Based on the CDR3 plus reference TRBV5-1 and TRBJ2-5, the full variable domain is KAGVTQTPRYLIKTRGQQVTLSCSPISGHRSVSWYQQTPGQGLQFLFEYFSETQRNKGNFPGRFSGRQFSNSRSEMNVSTLELGDSALYLCASSLAGTSGQETQYFGPGTRLLVL.

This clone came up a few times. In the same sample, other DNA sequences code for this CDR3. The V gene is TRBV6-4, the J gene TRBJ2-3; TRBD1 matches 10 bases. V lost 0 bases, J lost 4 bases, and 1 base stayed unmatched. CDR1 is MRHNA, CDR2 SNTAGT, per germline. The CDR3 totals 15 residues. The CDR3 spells CASSDSTGGPDTQYF. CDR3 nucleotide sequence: TGTGCCAGCAGTGACTCGACAGGGGGCCCAGATACGCAGTATTTT.

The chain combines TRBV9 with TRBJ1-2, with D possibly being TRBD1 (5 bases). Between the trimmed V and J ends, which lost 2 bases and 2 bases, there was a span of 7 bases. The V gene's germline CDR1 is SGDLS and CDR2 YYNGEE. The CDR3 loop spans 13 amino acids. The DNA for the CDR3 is TGTGCCAGCAGCGTCGGGGGGAACTATGGCTACACCTTC. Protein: CASSVGGNYGYTF.